This T cell receptor beta chain was retrieved from a study of shared clonotypes between healthy human individuals. Findings and limits, study-wide: For sorted subsets, rarefaction showed incomplete sequencing despite large depth. The authors expected sequencing depth to affect clonotype sharing among donors. A handful of donors showed sharing of approximately 5% of naive CD4 clonotypes.

This CDR3 has 14 residues. Germline CDR1 MNHNS, CDR2 SASEGT. V lost 4 bases, J lost 2 bases, and 9 bases lay in between. An assay was performed, and its level was deep. TCRdb keeps only in-frame clones here, not all; method: immunoSEQ multiplex PCR. The sample has under 1,900,000 clones, 98% to 99% seen once. For this clone: Its antigen is as yet unknown.

This sequence joins TRBV6-1 and TRBJ1-5; D uncertain. The clonotype was recovered from a man between 25 and 39 years old in good health. Sequencing used naive CD4+ T cells sorted from blood. The sample's subset: CD45RA+ positively selected. CDR3 sequence (DNA): TGTGCCAGCAGTGTATCTGGGGGCAATCAGCCCCAGCATTTT. This encodes CASSVSGGNQPQHF.